Shown below are 17 T cell receptor beta chains from a single sample sequenced in a study of CD8 T cells in Susac syndrome. Reverse transcription of about 0.5 to 1 ug RNA used random hexamers. Using its own MiXCR run on the immunoSEQ multiplex PCR reads, TCRdb lists one record per CDR3 protein. The sample holds some 120,000 distinct CDR3 sequences; around 96% are singletons and the top ten take approximately 0.12%. The sequencing input was CD4+ T cells from PBMCs. These receptors all stem from a human donor in good health.

V gene TRBV5-1 combines with J gene TRBJ2-2; D is possibly TRBD2 (6 bases). The CDR3 covers 15 residues. The V and J ends lost 2 bases and 1 base respectively, with 9 bases between them. The germline CDR1 and CDR2 sequences are SGHRS and YFSETQ. The chain's CDR3 is CASSFSSVNTGELFF. In DNA form, the CDR3 reads TGCGCCAGCAGCTTTTCTAGCGTGAACACCGGGGAGCTGTTTTTT.

The chain recombines TRBV11-2 with TRBJ2-3; D possibly corresponds to TRBD2 (6 bases). This CDR3 region has 14 residues. V was pared by 5 bases and J by 5 bases, with 14 bases between. Germline CDR1 reads SGHAT; CDR2 reads FQNNGV. As DNA, the CDR3 is TGTGCCAGCAGCCCCCCCCGTAGCGGAGATACGCAGTATTTT. Protein product: CASSPPRSGDTQYF. The full variable domain, completed using reference TRBV11-2 and TRBJ2-3, is EAGVAQSPRYKIIEKRQSVAFWCNPISGHATLYWYQQILGQGPKLLIQFQNNGVVDDSQLPKDRFSAERLKGVDSTLKIQPAKLEDSAVYLCASSPPRSGDTQYFGPGTRLTVL.

The chain links TRBV3-1 to TRBJ2-5, with D unresolved. The CDR3 covers 13 residues. The germline V and J ends were trimmed by 6 bases and 5 bases, with 13 bases remaining between them. The germline CDR1 and CDR2 sequences are LGHDT and YNNKEL (reference sequence). The CDR3 protein is CASRVRGGETQYF. The CDR3 DNA sequence: TGTGCCAGCAGAGTCAGAGGTGGCGAGACCCAGTACTTC.

The V gene is TRBV18, the J gene TRBJ2-3, with unresolved D. V lost 1 base to trimming and J lost 2 bases, with 7 bases between them. This CDR3 comprises 14 residues. Germline V gene sequence: CDR1 KGHSH, CDR2 LQKENI. In nucleotides, the CDR3 is TGTGCCAGCTCACCACTCGACACCACAGATACGCAGTATTTT. It encodes CASSPLDTTDTQYF.

The CDR3 sequence: CASSQTHRGRYQETQYF. For the CDR3, the DNA is TGCGCCAGCAGTCAGACCCACAGGGGCAGGTACCAAGAGACCCAGTACTTC. The rearrangement links TRBV23-1 to TRBJ2-5; 7 bases fit TRBD1. TRBV23-1 is known as an ORF, though its function is uncertain. This CDR3 comprises 17 residues. Trimming cost V 3 bases and J 0 bases; bases outside gene matches: 10.

The V and J genes are TRBV5-1 and TRBJ1-1, with D uncertain. The CDR3 sequence is 13 residues long. Germline V gene sequence: CDR1 SGHRS, CDR2 YFSETQ. The V and J ends lost 4 bases and 3 bases respectively, with 10 bases between them. The CDR3 reads CASSIDTDTEAFF. CDR3 DNA: TGCGCCAGCAGCATTGACACGGACACTGAAGCTTTCTTT.

The rearrangement joins TRBV29-1 to TRBJ2-1; unclear D gene. This CDR3 is 13 amino acids long. The ends were cut back, 6 bases at V and 0 bases at J, with 9 bases in the middle. Germline V CDR1 and CDR2: SQVTM, ANQGSEA. DNA for the CDR3: TGCAGCGTGGCTATAAGCTCCTACAATGAGCAGTTCTTC. Encoded protein: CSVAISSYNEQFF.

The J gene is TRBJ2-7, the V gene TRBV6-2 or TRBV6-3, with D perhaps TRBD1 (5 bases). V lost 3 bases and J 4 bases, leaving 10 bases between the germline ends. Germline CDR1 MNHEY, CDR2 SVGEGT. The CDR3 contains 13 residues. CDR3 in DNA: TGTGCCAGCAGTTATGACAGAGCGTACGAGCAGTACTTC. It yields the protein CASSYDRAYEQYF.

This chain joins TRBV7-8 and TRBJ2-5, with D tentatively TRBD1 (6 bases). Per germline, CDR1 SGHVS and CDR2 FQNEAQ. The CDR3 length is 13 residues. The V end lost 8 bases, the J end lost 1 base, and 11 bases lay between the germline ends. The CDR3 sequence is CASLGGRQETQYF. CDR3 DNA: TGTGCCAGCTTAGGGGGTCGCCAAGAGACCCAGTACTTC.

J is TRBJ1-2 and V is TRBV2; unclear D gene. The germline V gene has CDR1 SNHLY and CDR2 FYNNEI. CDR3 length: 12 residues. V was pared by 9 bases and J by 2 bases, with 10 bases between. CDR3 protein: CAREEANYGYTF. The DNA for the CDR3 is TGTGCCAGAGAAGAGGCGAACTATGGCTACACCTTC.

The chain uses TRBV6-1 and TRBJ2-1, with 9 bases fitting TRBD2. The V and J ends lost 7 bases and 10 bases, in that order; junction bases with no gene match: 17. Germline values: CDR1 MNHNS, CDR2 SASEGT. The CDR3 contains 16 residues. DNA of the CDR3: TGTGCCAGCATCTTTAGGGTAGCGGGAGCCGCCGGGGAGCAGTTCTTC. Protein: CASIFRVAGAAGEQFF.

The V gene is TRBV2, the J gene TRBJ2-5; maybe TRBD2 (6 bases). The CDR3 sequence is 15 residues long. Germline CDR1 is SNHLY and CDR2 is FYNNEI. V lost 3 bases, J lost 1 base, and 12 bases lay in between. CDR3 sequence (DNA): TGTGCCAGCAGTGACGGCGGGGACCCCCAAGAGACCCAGTACTTC. It codes for CASSDGGDPQETQYF. The whole variable domain, remainder taken from reference TRBV2 and TRBJ2-5, is EPEVTQTPSHQVTQMGQEVILRCVPISNHLYFYWYRQILGQKVEFLVSFYNNEISEKSEIFDDQFSVERPDGSNFTLKIRSTKLEDSAMYFCASSDGGDPQETQYFGPGTRLLVL.

The chain has TRBV28 and TRBJ2-7; D unclear. Trimming left V 10 bases short and J 3 bases short, with 16 bases between. The CDR3 totals 13 residues. Looked up from germline, CDR1 is MDHEN and CDR2 is SYDVKM. The CDR3 spells CATGWAGNYEQYF. The CDR3 nucleotides read TGTGCCACCGGCTGGGCTGGCAACTACGAGCAGTACTTC.

The chain is built from TRBV27 and TRBJ1-1; D gene ambiguous. Germline lookup yields CDR1 MNHEY and CDR2 SMNVEV (reference sequence). V lost 5 bases and J 0 bases, leaving 7 bases between the germline ends. The CDR3 totals 13 residues. This CDR3 is CASSIHLNTEAFF. The CDR3 DNA follows: TGTGCCAGCAGTATACATTTGAACACTGAAGCTTTCTTT.

A single count supports this clonotype. The gene calls are TRBV7-7 and TRBJ2-5; D gene unclear. The V end lost 1 base, the J end lost 0 bases, and 6 bases lay between the germline ends. The CDR3 runs 14 residues. Germline CDR1 is SSHAT and CDR2 is FNYEAQ (reference sequence). Here the CDR3 DNA reads TGTGCCAGCAGCTTAGGGCGGAACCAAGAGACCCAGTACTTC. This translates into CASSLGRNQETQYF.

The count of this clonotype is one. V usage is TRBV5-4 and J usage is TRBJ2-5; either TRBD1 or TRBD2 may fit D (5 bases each). Per the germline V gene, CDR1 is SGHNT and CDR2 is YYREEE (reference sequence). The V end was cut by 4 bases, the J end by 2 bases, with 9 bases between. The CDR3 is 13 residues long. CDR3 in DNA: TGTGCCAGCAGCGGAGGACAACAAGAGACCCAGTACTTC. Translated: CASSGGQQETQYF.

The gene calls are TRBV7-8 and TRBJ2-6, with no clear D. V lost 4 bases and J 3 bases, leaving 7 bases between the germline ends. Germline CDR1 SGHVS, CDR2 FQNEAQ. This CDR3 contains 14 residues. The CDR3 bases are TGTGCCAGCAGCTCAATAGTTGGGGCCAACGTCCTGACTTTC. It codes for CASSSIVGANVLTF.